This TCR beta chain was recovered during a study of blood T cell repertoires in COVID-19. Study-wide context: T cells, B-cell-depleted T cells, or PBMCs supplied cDNA or gDNA.

Per the authors' pipeline: It was from reference gene primer amplification that nucleated cell counts were estimated. Only in-frame clones appear in the TCRdb table, and some are missing; sequencing was by immunoSEQ multiplex PCR. Clone size and the V and J calls come from that table; the DNA yielded D and trimming. The data contain 200,000 to 250,000 clones, about 83% of them seen just once; the ten biggest clones take up around an eighth. The V gene's germline CDR1 is MNHEY and CDR2 SVGEGT. V dropped 5 bases and J dropped 2 bases, with 3 bases sitting between them. This CDR3 region has 11 residues.

The chain carries TRBV6-2 or TRBV6-3 and TRBJ2-5; no definite D call. Source material: peripheral blood. The TCR was taken from a man older than 75 with acute or convalescent COVID-19. Written as DNA, the CDR3 is TGTGCCAGCAGTCAACAAGAGACCCAGTACTTC. Encoded protein: CASSQQETQYF.